The 14 T cell receptor beta chains in this list originate from one sample, sequenced in a study of CXCR3-negative and CXCR3-positive naive CD8 T cells. Broader study findings: Against CXCR3-negative naive cells, CXCR3-positive naive cells showed more hydrophobic TRB CDR3s.

These TCRs' antigens remain unknown. UMI-labeled 5' RACE yielded the TRB cDNA libraries. TCRdb re-called the 5' RACE reads, yielding one record per CDR3 amino acid sequence without DNA. The sample data list tens of thousands of distinct CDR3 sequences. The sequencing input was naive CXCR3+ CD8+ T cells from blood. Subset indicated: CD45RO-CCR7+CD27+CD95- naive CD8+ T cells expressing CXCR3 (TNR3+). These receptor sequences come from a human donor in good health. Some clones in this sample may be carry-over from other donors' samples.

The chain uses TRBV19 and TRBJ1-5; no DNA is available, so the TRBD1 call from TCRdb remains unchecked. The germline V gene encodes CDR1 LNHDA and CDR2 SQIVND (reference sequence). This CDR3 is built from 15 residues. The CDR3 sequence is CASSSTAGANQPQHF.

V and J are TRBV29-1 and TRBJ2-7. CDR3 length: 13 amino acids. Germline CDR1 is SQVTM and CDR2 is ANQGSEA. CDR3 sequence reads: CSVIIRASSEQYF.

This chain links TRBV5-1 with TRBJ2-2. The germline V gene encodes CDR1 SGHRS and CDR2 YFSETQ. The CDR3 totals 16 residues. The CDR3 here is CASSLYPTVSTGELFF.

The chain is built from TRBV3-1 and TRBJ2-2; TCRdb proposes TRBD1, but this gene call is untestable without DNA. The germline V gene has CDR1 LGHDT and CDR2 YNNKEL (reference sequence). The CDR3 totals 14 residues. CDR3: CASNAGNGAGELFF.

This sequence joins TRBV27 and TRBJ2-5. Per germline, CDR1 MNHEY and CDR2 SMNVEV (reference sequence). CDR3 size: 11 residues. The CDR3 loop reads CASSDLETQYF.

CDR3 loop: CASSYLQGALQETQYF. The J gene is TRBJ2-5, the V gene TRBV7-9; the D call of TRBD1 rests on TCRdb alone, since no DNA is present to check it. This CDR3 region has 16 residues. Germline assignment: CDR1 SEHNR and CDR2 FQNEAQ (reference sequence).

The chain joins TRBV6-5 to TRBJ2-3; the D call from TCRdb, TRBD1, cannot be confirmed without DNA. Germline assignment: CDR1 MNHEY and CDR2 SVGAGI. CDR3 length: 14 residues. CDR3 sequence reads: CASSYSGGTDTQYF.

The chain links TRBV28 to TRBJ1-5. Germline loops: CDR1 MDHEN, CDR2 SYDVKM. The CDR3 is made up of 14 amino acids. This chain's CDR3 is CASSPWVRNQPQHF.

This chain joins TRBV23-1 and TRBJ2-2; TCRdb returns TRBD2, unconfirmable since there is no DNA. TRBV23-1 is placed among ORFs of uncertain function. This CDR3 spans 19 amino acids. The CDR3 reads CASSQTGLAGGDSTGELFF.

J is TRBJ2-1 and V is TRBV27; with no DNA, the TCRdb D assignment of TRBD2 cannot be verified. CDR1 MNHEY and CDR2 SMNVEV come from the germline V gene (reference sequence). This CDR3 spans 14 amino acids. The CDR3 sequence: CASSFGGFGNEQFF.

The V and J genes are TRBV12-5 and TRBJ1-2; TCRdb designates TRBD1, a call that cannot be tested without DNA. CDR1 is LGHNT, CDR2 FRNRAP, per germline. The CDR3 is made up of 13 amino acids. The CDR3 sequence: CASGPTGNYGYTF. The complete variable domain, with remaining parts taken from reference TRBV12-5 and TRBJ1-2, reads DARVTQTPRHKVTEMGQEVTMRCQPILGHNTVFWYRQTMMQGLELLAYFRNRAPLDDSGMPKDRFSAEMPDATLATLKIQPSEPRDSAVYFCASGPTGNYGYTFGSGTRLTVV.

The chain couples TRBV2 to TRBJ2-7; the TRBD1 assignment by TCRdb is unverifiable without DNA. Per the germline V gene, CDR1 is SNHLY and CDR2 is FYNNEI. This CDR3 has 15 amino acids. The chain's CDR3 is CASIPRDRGSYEQYF.

V is TRBV20-1 and J is TRBJ2-3; the TCRdb call, TRBD1, lacks DNA for checking. The CDR3 consists of 13 residues. Per the germline V gene, CDR1 is DFQATT and CDR2 is SNEGSKA (reference sequence). CDR3 loop: CSARIQGTDTQYF.

The chain joins TRBV27 to TRBJ2-7; there is no DNA to check the TCRdb D call of TRBD1. This CDR3 region has 13 residues. The germline V gene has CDR1 MNHEY and CDR2 SMNVEV (reference sequence). CDR3 amino acids: CASRPGHLYEQYF.